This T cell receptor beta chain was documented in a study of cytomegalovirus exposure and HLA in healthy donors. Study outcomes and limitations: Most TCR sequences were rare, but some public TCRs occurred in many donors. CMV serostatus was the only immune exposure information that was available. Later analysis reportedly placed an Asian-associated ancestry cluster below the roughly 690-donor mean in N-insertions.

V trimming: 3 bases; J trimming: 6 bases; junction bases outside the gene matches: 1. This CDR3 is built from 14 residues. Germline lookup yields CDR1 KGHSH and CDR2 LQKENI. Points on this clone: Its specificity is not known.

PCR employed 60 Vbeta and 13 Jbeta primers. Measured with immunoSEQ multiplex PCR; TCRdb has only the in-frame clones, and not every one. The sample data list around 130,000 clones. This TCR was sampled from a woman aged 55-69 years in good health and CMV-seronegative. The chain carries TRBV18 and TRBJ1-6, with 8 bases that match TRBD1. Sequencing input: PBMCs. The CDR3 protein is CASSPDRGNSPLHF. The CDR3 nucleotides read TGTGCCAGCTCACCTGACAGGGGTAATTCACCCCTCCACTTT.